The 12 T cell receptor beta chains presented below share a single source sample, sequenced in a study of human T cells and chemical hapten exposure. Time point reported: patch test 1, 2 weeks after DPC sensitization. Noted treatment: therapeutic diphenylcyclopropenone sensitization with weekly scalp DPC. One entry per CDR3 protein results from TCRdb running MiXCR on the RACE reads. Here the sample spans 84,000 or so distinct CDR3 sequences, under 12% being singletons. The sequenced sample was whole blood, obtained in connection with sensitization to the hapten diphenylcyclopropenone (DPC). All receptors derive from a man aged 35-49 years with alopecia areata. Some clones in this sample may be carry-over from other donors' samples.

This chain links TRBV7-8 with TRBJ2-7, with D unclear. Trimming left V 1 base short and J 8 bases short, with 6 bases between. The CDR3 spans 11 residues. The germline CDR1 and CDR2 sequences are SGHVS and FQNEAQ. The CDR3 sequence: CASSLEGKQYF. The CDR3, as DNA: TGTGCCAGCAGCTTAGAAGGGAAGCAGTACTTC.

This clonotype has only a few counts. The chain carries TRBV7-2 and TRBJ2-2; TRBD2 agrees at 8 bases. CDR3 size: 17 residues. Germline trimming cut 5 bases from V and 7 bases from J; bases unmatched to any gene: 15. Germline loops: CDR1 SGHTA, CDR2 FQGNSA. Written as DNA, the CDR3 is TGTGCCAGCAGCCCAACTAGCGGCCACCTTCAGTACGGGGAGCTGTTTTTT. Its protein product is CASSPTSGHLQYGELFF. The full variable domain, rest sourced from reference TRBV7-2 and TRBJ2-2, is GAGVSQSPSNKVTEKGKDVELRCDPISGHTALYWYRQSLGQGLEFLIYFQGNSAPDKSGLPSDRFSAERTGGSVSTLTIQRTQQEDSAVYLCASSPTSGHLQYGELFFGEGSRLTVL.

This clonotype occurred many times. The chain uses TRBV7-2 and TRBJ1-1; perhaps TRBD1 as D (5 bases). The CDR3 is 14 residues long. CDR1 SGHTA and CDR2 FQGNSA come from the germline V gene. Trimming removed 3 bases from V and 1 base from J, with 9 bases in between. The chain's CDR3 is CASSFTGENTEAFF. The CDR3, as DNA: TGTGCCAGCAGCTTTACAGGAGAGAACACTGAAGCTTTCTTT.

The V call is TRBV27, the J call TRBJ2-2; no firm D call. CDR1 and CDR2 (germline): MNHEY, SMNVEV (reference sequence). The CDR3 is 14 residues long. Trimming removed 6 bases from V and 4 bases from J, with 12 bases in between. CDR3 DNA: TGTGCCAGCAGGCGAAAGGCAGGCACCGGGGAGCTGTTTTTT. Its protein is CASRRKAGTGELFF.

J is TRBJ1-5 and V is TRBV12-3 or TRBV12-4; 8 nucleotides match TRBD1. Trimming cost V 6 bases and J 10 bases; bases outside gene matches: 17. There are 16 residues in the CDR3. This CDR3 reads CASSPGGPNLHVPQHF. The CDR3 region has the DNA TGTGCCAGCAGCCCAGGGGGCCCTAACCTACATGTCCCCCAGCATTTT.

At least ten counts were recorded for this clonotype. The gene calls are TRBV12-3 or TRBV12-4 and TRBJ1-2, with TRBD1 identical over 12 bases. The CDR3 runs to 15 residues. V shed 0 bases, J shed 8 bases, and the junction held 4 bases outside the gene matches. DNA of the CDR3: TGTGCCAGCAGTTTAGCTGGGGACAGGGGGCGAGGCTACACCTTC. Its protein is CASSLAGDRGRGYTF.

The chain joins TRBV12-5 to TRBJ2-7; D is uncertain. Germline V gene lookup returns CDR1 LGHNT and CDR2 FRNRAP. The ends were cut back, 0 bases at V and 5 bases at J, with 11 bases in the middle. The CDR3 contains 14 residues. This CDR3 is CASGLVSGQNEQYV. The CDR3 bases are TGTGCTAGTGGTTTGGTATCCGGTCAAAACGAGCAGTACGTC.

As concerns this clonotype: This clone may be a read error of a much larger clone one base away. The genes are TRBV4-3 and TRBJ2-1; TRBD2 aligns across 13 bases. Germline CDR1 LGHNA, CDR2 YSLEER. The trim removed 1 base at V and 6 bases at J, leaving 15 bases unmatched. The CDR3 totals 20 residues. The CDR3 DNA sequence: TGCGCCAGCAGCCAAGCTACTAGCGGGAGGGCCGCCTCCAACTGCAATGAGCAGTTCTTC. This encodes CASSQATSGRAASNCNEQFF.

This chain uses TRBV5-1 with TRBJ2-3, with D uncertain. V dropped 0 bases and J dropped 5 bases, with 7 bases sitting between them. The CDR3 is 13 residues long. CDR1 and CDR2 (germline): SGHRS, YFSETQ. The CDR3 DNA sequence: TGCGCCAGCAGCTTGGACCAGGAAGATACGCAGTATTTT. This encodes CASSLDQEDTQYF.

This clonotype has only a few counts. J is TRBJ2-7 and V is TRBV6-2 or TRBV6-3; 8 bases map to TRBD1. V was pared by 5 bases and J by 3 bases, with 6 bases of the junction left unmatched. In germline, CDR1 is MNHEY, CDR2 SVGEGT. The CDR3 is 14 amino acids. The CDR3 nucleotides read TGTGCCAGCAGTCTCGACAGGGGAGTCTACGAGCAGTACGTC. Amino acids: CASSLDRGVYEQYV.

The gene calls are TRBV7-2 and TRBJ2-1; 14 bases are shared with TRBD2. The CDR3 runs 15 residues. Germline V gene lookup returns CDR1 SGHTA and CDR2 FQGNSA. Trimming cost V 5 bases and J 8 bases; bases outside gene matches: 5. CDR3 sequence: CASSPGLAGADEQFF. In DNA form, the CDR3 reads TGTGCCAGCAGCCCGGGACTAGCGGGAGCAGATGAGCAGTTCTTC.

The chain has TRBV7-2 and TRBJ2-6; TRBD2 matches 7 bases. After removal of 5 bases from V and 4 bases from J, the junction contained 11 bases not matched to a gene. This CDR3 is 17 amino acids long. The germline V gene has CDR1 SGHTA and CDR2 FQGNSA. The CDR3 coding sequence is TGTGCCAGCAGCCTCCGCAGGGTAGCGGGCGGGGCCAACGTCCTGACTTTC. Translating gives CASSLRRVAGGANVLTF.